Shown below are 18 T cell receptor beta chains from a single sample sequenced in a study of blood T cell repertoires in COVID-19. Profiled with immunoSEQ multiplex PCR; TCRdb holds only in-frame clones, not every one. The sample consists of around 97,000 clones, roughly 87% of them appearing once. The sample taken for sequencing was peripheral blood. These TCRs come from a human donor in a cohort sampled during active COVID-19.

The chain joins TRBV5-1 to TRBJ2-7; D remains unclear. V gave up 0 bases and J gave up 1 base, with 8 bases separating them. The CDR3 length is 14 residues. CDR1 SGHRS and CDR2 YFSETQ come from the germline V gene. In DNA form, the CDR3 reads TGCGCCAGCAGCTTGGGATTGGCTTCCTACGAGCAGTACTTC. Translation: CASSLGLASYEQYF.

The chain joins TRBV12-5 to TRBJ2-5; 14 positions agree with TRBD2. The CDR3 sequence is 19 residues long. The ends lost 5 bases at V and 2 bases at J; junction bases unmatched: 13. Germline loops: CDR1 LGHNT, CDR2 FRNRAP. The CDR3 DNA reads TGTGCTAGTGGTCCTGGGACTAGCGGGAGATTGGGTCGACAAGAGACCCAGTACTTC. This gives the protein CASGPGTSGRLGRQETQYF.

V usage is TRBV30 and J usage is TRBJ2-6; D is uncertain. Germline assignment: CDR1 GTSNPN and CDR2 SVGIG (reference sequence). This CDR3 is 15 amino acids long. V was trimmed by 0 bases and J by 1 base, leaving 7 bases between them. CDR3 region: CAWSVGGSGANVLTF. For the CDR3, the DNA is TGTGCCTGGAGTGTCGGTGGTTCTGGGGCCAACGTCCTGACTTTC.

The rearrangement joins TRBV7-9 to TRBJ1-1; tentatively, D is TRBD1 (5 bases). V lost 5 bases to trimming and J lost 0 bases, with 25 bases between them. Germline CDR1 reads SEHNR; CDR2 reads FQNEAQ (reference sequence). The CDR3 length is 19 residues. The CDR3 nucleotides read TGTGCCAGCAGCCCATATCCCCGATTCACAGGAACCATGAACACTGAAGCTTTCTTT. Protein product: CASSPYPRFTGTMNTEAFF.

This clone showed up just a few times. V gene TRBV3-1 (or the pseudogene TRBV3-2) combines with J gene TRBJ1-3; D is unresolved. This CDR3 has 18 residues. Germline CDR1 and CDR2: LGHDT and YNNKEL (reference sequence). V shed 4 bases and J shed 0 bases, with 19 bases lying between them. The CDR3 nucleotides read TGTGCCAGCAGCCCCAATGAGGCAGCCGTCTACTCTGGAAACACCATATATTTT. This translates into CASSPNEAAVYSGNTIYF.

The chain uses TRBV18 and TRBJ2-7; possibly TRBD2 for D (5 bases). Trimming shortened V by 3 bases and J by 3 bases, and 12 bases separated the two germline ends. The germline gives CDR1 KGHSH, CDR2 LQKENI. This CDR3 is 14 amino acids long. In DNA, the CDR3 is TGTGCCAGCTCACCCGGAGGAGATTTCTACGAGCAGTACTTC. Its protein is CASSPGGDFYEQYF.

This CDR3 reads CASSEGGQGPVEQYF. For the CDR3, the DNA is TGTGCCAGCAGCGAGGGGGGACAGGGCCCGGTCGAGCAGTACTTC. V and J are TRBV5-4 and TRBJ2-7, with TRBD1 identical over 9 bases. Germline assignment: CDR1 SGHNT and CDR2 YYREEE (reference sequence). There are 15 residues in the CDR3. V lost 4 bases and J lost 6; bases outside the gene matches: 11.

The chain couples TRBV29-1 to TRBJ2-3; 9 nucleotides agree with TRBD2. The CDR3 has 16 amino acids. Germline V gene lookup returns CDR1 SQVTM and CDR2 ANQGSEA. J lost 6 bases, V lost 0 bases, and 10 bases had no gene match. The CDR3 here is CSVEDRLAESSDTQYF. CDR3 nucleotides: TGCAGCGTTGAAGATCGACTAGCGGAGTCATCGGATACGCAGTATTTT.

This clone was recorded once. CDR3 sequence: CASSPGTGQGQPQHF. Here the CDR3 DNA reads TGTGCCAGCAGCCCCGGGACAGGTCAAGGTCAGCCCCAGCATTTT. This chain links TRBV5-4 with TRBJ1-5; 8 nucleotides align to TRBD1. V was clipped by 4 bases and J by 6 bases; unmatched bases: 9. The CDR3 extends over 15 amino acids. CDR1 is SGHNT, CDR2 YYREEE, per germline (reference sequence).

The genes are TRBV6-5 and TRBJ2-2, with D tentatively TRBD1 (6 bases). Trimming shortened V by 7 bases and J by 3 bases, and 9 bases separated the two germline ends. This CDR3 is built from 13 residues. CDR1 is MNHEY, CDR2 SVGAGI, per germline. This CDR3 is CASTRTDTGELFF. Written as DNA, the CDR3 is TGTGCCAGCACCAGGACAGACACCGGGGAGCTGTTTTTT.

This clone was detected many times. This rearrangement joins TRBV5-1 to TRBJ2-7; 7 bases are a match to TRBD2. V trimming: 10 bases; J trimming: 0 bases; junction bases outside the gene matches: 10. Germline CDR1 is SGHRS and CDR2 is YFSETQ. The CDR3 totals 14 residues. This chain's CDR3 is CACHDGGFSYEQYF. The CDR3 DNA reads as TGCGCCTGCCACGACGGGGGGTTCTCCTACGAGCAGTACTTC. Full variable domain (outside the CDR3, taken from reference TRBV5-1 and TRBJ2-7): KAGVTQTPRYLIKTRGQQVTLSCSPISGHRSVSWYQQTPGQGLQFLFEYFSETQRNKGNFPGRFSGRQFSNSRSEMNVSTLELGDSALYLCACHDGGFSYEQYFGPGTRLTVT.

The gene calls are TRBV24-1 and TRBJ1-5, with 7 bases matching TRBD1. Trimming took 4 bases from V and 0 from J; bases not matched to a gene: 5. This CDR3 region has 16 residues. Germline V gene data show CDR1 as KGHDR and CDR2 as SFDVKD. Written as DNA, the CDR3 is TGTGCCACCAGTGAGACAGGGAGACTTAGCAATCAGCCCCAGCATTTT. It yields the protein CATSETGRLSNQPQHF.

The V gene is TRBV19, the J gene TRBJ2-5, with 7 positions matching TRBD1. After removal of 3 bases from V and 4 bases from J, the junction contained 2 bases not matched to a gene. The CDR3 is made up of 13 amino acids. CDR1 is LNHDA and CDR2 is SQIVND in the germline V gene (reference sequence). DNA for the CDR3: TGTGCCAGTAGTATTAACAGGGGAGAGACCCAGTACTTC. Its translation: CASSINRGETQYF.

The chain joins TRBV6-5 to TRBJ2-7; D not certain. The V and J ends lost 6 bases and 4 bases respectively, with 10 bases between them. Germline assignment: CDR1 MNHEY and CDR2 SVGAGI. CDR3 length: 12 residues. This CDR3 reads CASRENLYEQYF. The CDR3 nucleotides are TGTGCCAGCAGGGAGAATCTGTACGAGCAGTACTTC.

This rearrangement joins TRBV5-1 to TRBJ1-1, with 10 bases identical to TRBD1. The J segment lost 4 bases and the V segment lost 4 bases, leaving 7 bases of the junction unmatched. The CDR3 runs to 15 residues. Germline CDR1 and CDR2: SGHRS and YFSETQ. The CDR3: CASSRGQGLGTEAFF. The CDR3 DNA reads as TGCGCCAGCAGCCGGGGACAGGGGTTGGGCACTGAAGCTTTCTTT.

CDR3: CASSELAAYNEQFF. The CDR3 region has the DNA TGTGCCAGCAGTGAACTAGCGGCCTACAATGAGCAGTTCTTC. This chain joins TRBV2 and TRBJ2-1; 7 bases match TRBD2. CDR1 is SNHLY and CDR2 is FYNNEI in the germline V gene. Germline trimming cut 2 bases from V and 2 bases from J; bases unmatched to any gene: 0. The length of the CDR3 is 14 residues.

The rearrangement joins TRBV7-8 to TRBJ2-3, with a weak D call TRBD1 (7 bases). The CDR3 totals 18 residues. The V and J ends lost 1 base and 2 bases respectively, with 19 bases between them. Germline values: CDR1 SGHVS, CDR2 FQNEAQ. The DNA for the CDR3 is TGTGCCAGCAGCTTAGAGGAGGGGACAGCCGATACCACAGATACGCAGTATTTT. Translation: CASSLEEGTADTTDTQYF.

This chain connects TRBV11-1 to TRBJ2-1; D possibly corresponds to TRBD2 (5 bases). Germline V CDR1 and CDR2: SGHAT, FQDESV (reference sequence). This CDR3 region has 14 residues. Trimming pared 5 bases from V and 6 bases from J, leaving 14 bases between. DNA of the CDR3: TGTGCCAGCAGCCTGGACCTAGAGGGCAATGAGCAGTTCTTC. Protein product: CASSLDLEGNEQFF.